Listed below are T cell receptor beta chains from one sample, sequenced in a study of T cells after somatic rescue of genetic block. Here immunoSEQ multiplex PCR was the method, and the copy in TCRdb shows in-frame clones only, minus some. The sample carries around 57,000 clones, approximately 96% recorded once. The sample comprised peripheral blood mononuclear cells (PBMCs). The receptors were gathered from a child in the first two years of life. The CDR3 runs from the conserved cysteine through the conserved F or W. The D gene is left open where the match is weak. Clone size, where shown, is once, few, many, or a class for clones that have expanded.

.	TRBV4-2	.	TRBJ1-5	TGTGCCAGCAGCCAGGGGACGGCAAATCAGCCCCAGCATTTT	CASSQGTANQPQHF
.	TRBV7-9	.	TRBJ2-3	TGTGCCAGCAGCTTAGGATTTGGGGACGGAGATACGCAGTATTTT	CASSLGFGDGDTQYF
.	TRBV4-3	.	TRBJ2-4	TGCGCCAGCAGCCCCTCTGGGTGGTCGGCCAAAAACATTCAGTACTTC	CASSPSGWSAKNIQYF
.	TRBV10-3	.	TRBJ2-5	TGTGCCATCAGTGAAAGGGGCCAAGAGACCCAGTACTTC	CAISERGQETQYF
TRBD1	TRBV7-9	.	TRBJ1-2	TGTGCCAGCAGCTCCCGACAGGGAGGTGGCTACACCTTC	CASSSRQGGGYTF
TRBD1	TRBV4-1	.	TRBJ1-2	TGCGCCAGCAGCCAAGAAAGGGTGAGACAGGGGGACTATGGCTACACCTTC	CASSQERVRQGDYGYTF
.	TRBV5-5	.	TRBJ2-1	TGTGCCAGCAGCTTGGAAGTTATGTCCTACAATGAGCAGTTCTTC	CASSLEVMSYNEQFF
TRBD1	TRBV6-5	.	TRBJ1-6	TGTGCCAGCAGCTTGGGGGGACAGAGTAATTCACCCCTCCACTTT	CASSLGGQSNSPLHF
.	TRBV4-1	.	TRBJ2-7	TGCGCCAGCAGCCAAGTTTTAGAGGAGCAGTACTTC	CASSQVLEEQYF
TRBD1	TRBV5-1	.	TRBJ2-7	TGCGCCAGCAGCTTGGCGGACAGGGTTTACGAGCAGTACTTC	CASSLADRVYEQYF
TRBD1	TRBV27	.	TRBJ1-6	TGTGCCAGCAGCGCCGGGACAGGGGGTAATTCACCCCTCCACTTT	CASSAGTGGNSPLHF
.	TRBV5-1	.	TRBJ2-3	TGCGCCAGCAGCTTTTCAGGGTTAGCAGATACGCAGTATTTT	CASSFSGLADTQYF
.	TRBV27	.	TRBJ2-1	TGTGCCAGCAGTTTAGGGCAATATAGGTACAATGAGCAGTTCTTC	CASSLGQYRYNEQFF
.	TRBV5-6	once	TRBJ1-5	TGTGCCAGCAGCTACAGGGGCAATCAGCCCCAGCATTTT	CASSYRGNQPQHF
.	TRBV29-1	.	TRBJ2-7	TGCAGCGTTGAGGACATCAATCTGACTAAAACCTACGAGCAGTACTTC	CSVEDINLTKTYEQYF
.	TRBV7-2	.	TRBJ1-5	TGTGCCAGCAGCTTAACCAGCAATCAGCCCCAGCATTTT	CASSLTSNQPQHF
.	TRBV6-6	.	TRBJ2-5	TGTGCCAGCAGTCCAGGACGGGAGACCCAGTACTTC	CASSPGRETQYF
.	TRBV4-1	once	TRBJ1-1	TGCGCCAGCAGCCAAGATGTAAGGGTTAGCGCTTTCTTT	CASSQDVRVSAFF
.	TRBV5-1	.	TRBJ2-5	TGCGCCAGCAGCTTGTCCCCCCAAGAGACCCAGTACTTC	CASSLSPQETQYF
TRBD2	TRBV19	.	TRBJ2-7	TGTGCCAGTAGTGCGGGACTAGCGGACTACGAGCAGTACTTC	CASSAGLADYEQYF
.	TRBV21-1	.	TRBJ2-7	TGTGCCATTTCGGACAGGGGCTACGAGCAGTACTTC	CAISDRGYEQYF
.	TRBV28	.	TRBJ2-1	TGTGCCAGCAAAACGGGGAATGAGCAGTTCTTC	CASKTGNEQFF
.	TRBV4-3	.	TRBJ1-3	TGCGCCAGCAGTCTGGGTCTAGGAAACACCATATATTTT	CASSLGLGNTIYF
TRBD1	TRBV28	once	TRBJ1-2	TGTGCCAGCAGCCGATCTACCCACAGGGGTTCTGGCTACACCTTC	CASSRSTHRGSGYTF
.	TRBV5-1	.	TRBJ2-7	TGCGCCAGCAGCTTGGACCAGGACTACGAGCAGTACTTC	CASSLDQDYEQYF